This record covers a single T cell receptor beta chain. Per the authors' pipeline: Reference gene primers were amplified, and this amplification served to estimate nucleated cell counts. Measured with immunoSEQ multiplex PCR; TCRdb has only the in-frame clones, and not every one. V and J calls and clone size are those listed in that table; D and trimming were worked out from the DNA. Among some 310,000 clones, around 92% were seen once, and the ten largest hold roughly a tenth. This sample is part of a study of blood T cell repertoires in COVID-19. Trimming stripped 6 bases from V and 6 bases from J, with 33 bases between. The germline gives CDR1 MNHEY, CDR2 SVGEGT. The CDR3 sequence is 20 residues long. Cohorts were determined from participant-reported clinical history.

What was sequenced was PBMCs or T cells enriched from blood (not recorded which). The V and J genes are TRBV6-2 or TRBV6-3 and TRBJ1-5; perhaps TRBD1 as D (6 bases). The clonotype comes from a woman younger than 45 who had recovered from COVID-19. This chain's CDR3 is CASSHLPQYRDWSSSQPQHF. CDR3 sequence (DNA): TGTGCCAGCAGCCATCTTCCCCAGTACAGGGATTGGTCGAGTAGTCAGCCCCAGCATTTT.